This TCR beta chain originates from a study of beta chain features in type 1 diabetes. The sequenced template was cDNA made from the entire isolated RNA. Clones were sequenced by immunoSEQ multiplex PCR, and TCRdb holds only the in-frame ones, with some missing. The sample lists hundreds of thousands of clones; over 10% were seen once. This clone was detected a few times. Antigen unknown. V gave up 0 bases and J gave up 0 bases, with 9 bases separating them. The CDR3 runs to 16 residues. Germline V lookup: CDR1 SGHTA, CDR2 FQGNSA. General observations from the study: Type 1 diabetes patients had moderately but significantly shorter TCRB CDR3s in all four CD4+ subsets.

The sequence was obtained from a young man with type 1 diabetes. The sample was naive CD4+ T cells from blood. The V call is TRBV7-2, the J call TRBJ2-1; D remains ambiguous. The CDR3 sequence is CASSLAFSSSYNEQFF. The DNA of the CDR3 is TGTGCCAGCAGCTTAGCGTTCAGTAGCTCCTACAATGAGCAGTTCTTC.